This section outlines one T cell receptor (beta chain) sequence together with its context. No cognate antigen has been identified for it. No qualities accompany the bases; no much larger clone lies one base away. To prepare the library, PCR was applied. DNA from cultured CD4+ T cells was subjected to TCR sequencing with the Oncomine TCR Beta short-read assay at the Johns Hopkins FTIC core. Genomic DNA was extracted from the cultured CD4+ T cells with the QIAamp micro DNA kit. Oncomine TCR Beta libraries from cultured CD4+ T cells were pooled using unique dual indexes and sequenced on an Illumina iSeq 100. The study's processing was this. Non-productive sequences were removed, and CDR3s that did not start with C, did not end with F or W, or were shorter than 7 amino acids were discarded. The MANAFEST web application identified antigen-specific clonotypes by comparing peptide-stimulated wells against reference wells and other culture wells. For a clone to be called positive, the clone needed an FDR below 0.05, an odds ratio above 5, and a productive frequency above 0.1% in at least two of three replicate wells. Clonotypes that were significantly expanded in both SARS-CoV-2 spike wells and at least one common cold coronavirus spike condition were defined as cross-reactive. Using R version 3.6.1, CDR3 homology was evaluated through Levenshtein distances (stringdist) along with unrooted phylogenetic trees (ape). Clones were called with MiXCR by TCRdb after fastp trimmed the public reads at Q25, and only in-frame beta chains were retained. Identical CDR3 protein sequences are pooled into one entry, listed with their most common genes and DNA. The V and J calls and clone size come from TCRdb's table, not from the authors' own analysis. The sample records approximately 15,000 distinct CDR3 sequences, 30% to 35% of which are singletons. Of the sample, roughly 14% is held by the ten largest clones.

Reading from cysteine to phenylalanine, the CDR3 counts 14 amino acids. Kept here is only the CDR3 DNA, which spans 42 bases and is read in frame from base 1. The germline V gene provides CDR1 SGHTA and CDR2 FQGNSA. V is shortened by 5 bases, J by 4 bases, and the region joining them spans 11 bases. This entry belongs to a study of vaccination and CD4 T cells after COVID-19 (dated by TCRdb to 2022 to 2024). Context from the whole study: Convalescent patients had a positive SARS-CoV-2 result on nasal swab PCR, and of these patients, nine had mild disease and one had severe disease. Overlapping spike peptide pools from SARS-CoV-2 and from the common cold coronaviruses HCoV-NL63, HCoV-OC43 and HCoV-229E were used as culture stimuli. Post-vaccine blood samples were obtained a median of approximately 74 days after the second vaccine dose, with a range of about 12 to 241 days. The spike-specific CD4+ TCR repertoire was compared before and after mRNA vaccination in ten to eleven COVID-19 convalescent patients and 4 infection-naive healthy vaccine recipients. Participants received two doses of either the Pfizer-BioNTech BNT162b2 vaccine (n=8) or the Moderna mRNA-1273 vaccine (n=2). Post-COVID blood samples were collected from convalescent patients a median of roughly 100 days after diagnosis, with a range of roughly 30 to 170 days. Control cultures used a CEFX viral epitope pool as positive control, an HIV-1 Nef peptide pool as negative control, or no peptide. Six males and four females were included in the convalescent cohort, with two Hispanic individuals, seven Caucasians, two Asians and one multiracial person represented. What the authors observed across the whole study: The median number of SARS-CoV-2-reactive clonotypes rose from around 21 after infection to around 40 after vaccination, but the change was not significant. Nearly all vaccine-specific clones in convalescent patients (304 of 307) were mono-reactive for SARS-CoV-2 spike rather than cross-reactive with common cold coronaviruses. In convalescent patients, a median roughly 87% of post-vaccine SARS-CoV-2-reactive clones were detected only after vaccination, and vaccine-specific priming was suggested by this finding. Relatively few convalescent patients were included in the study, and early timepoints after natural infection were not analyzed.

The treatment or condition label for this specimen denotes: approximately 9-day PBMC culture with coronavirus spike peptide pools or control peptides (ViraFEST assay). The ViraFEST assay was used in the study, in which antigen-specific T cells were expanded with peptide pools and expanded clonotypes were subsequently identified by TCR sequencing. The convalescent patients' positive SARS-CoV-2 PCR tests fell between March and December 2020, which was before the Alpha, Beta and Delta variants emerged in the United States. Each well held around 2 million PBMCs cultured in IMDM containing approximately 5.3% human AB serum and approximately 9.8 IU/ml IL-2, with 8.5 to 10 ug/ml peptide pools added. On days 3 and 7, half of the culture medium was replaced with fresh IL-2-containing medium. Once the cells had been in culture for roughly 11 days, the EasySep CD4+ T cell isolation kit was used to isolate CD4+ T cells by negative selection. Ficoll-Paque Plus gradient centrifugation was used to isolate PBMCs from whole blood, and the isolated PBMCs were then either used fresh or cryopreserved at -140C. In general, triplicate wells were set up for every culture condition.

This clonotype was sampled from a human donor with COVID-19. Recombination linked TRBV7-2 to TRBJ1-4; possibly the D gene is TRBD1, per 5 matching bases. The sample was cultured CD4+ T cells from blood. The CDR3 protein is CASSLDSYNEKLFF. The nucleotide sequence is given as TGTGCCAGCAGCCTCGACAGCTATAATGAAAAACTGTTTTTT.